One sample yielded the 29 T cell receptor beta chains listed below, sequenced in a study of cytomegalovirus exposure and HLA in healthy donors. Produced via immunoSEQ multiplex PCR; TCRdb's table is partial and in-frame only. The sample includes 150,000 to 200,000 clones, 80% to 85% of them seen just once. The sample taken for sequencing was PBMCs. The receptors derive from a young woman in good health and CMV-seronegative.

This chain connects TRBV9 to TRBJ1-5; D gene ambiguous. The germline V gene encodes CDR1 SGDLS and CDR2 YYNGEE. This CDR3 comprises 15 residues. The V gene lost 0 bases and the J gene lost 4 bases, with 11 bases spanning the gap. CDR3 region: CASSVGSTPNQPQHF. As DNA, the CDR3 is TGTGCCAGCAGCGTAGGATCGACACCAAATCAGCCCCAGCATTTT.

The chain combines TRBV7-8 with TRBJ1-5; no clear D. Trimming took off 5 bases at V and 7 bases at J, with 21 bases between the two ends. CDR3 length: 16 amino acids. The V gene's germline CDR1 is SGHVS and CDR2 FQNEAQ. CDR3 amino acids: CASSPEAGGGRQPQHF. The CDR3 nucleotides read TGTGCCAGCAGCCCAGAGGCGGGAGGAGGTCGCCAGCCCCAGCATTTT.

The CDR3 loop is CASSSRQGAIGYGYTF. DNA for the CDR3: TGTGCCAGCAGCTCCCGACAGGGGGCGATCGGCTATGGCTACACCTTC. The J gene is TRBJ1-2, the V gene TRBV7-2; TRBD1 matches at 10 bases. The CDR3 length is 16 residues. CDR1 is SGHTA, CDR2 FQGNSA, per germline. V was clipped by 4 bases and J by 4 bases; unmatched bases: 9.

The chain carries TRBV2 and TRBJ1-1, with 8 nucleotides matching TRBD1. Germline loops: CDR1 SNHLY, CDR2 FYNNEI. Trimming took 5 bases from V and 7 from J; bases not matched to a gene: 3. This CDR3 has 12 amino acids. The chain's CDR3 is CASSLGQGEAFF. The CDR3 region has the DNA TGTGCCAGCAGTCTCGGACAGGGTGAAGCTTTCTTT.

This clone has only a few counts. Distinct nucleotide sequences in the sample also encode this CDR3. The chain joins TRBV30 to TRBJ1-2, with 9 bases identical to TRBD1. Trimming at V came to 5 bases and at J to 0 bases, leaving 4 bases not matched to a gene. This CDR3 contains 14 residues. Germline CDR1 and CDR2: GTSNPN and SVGIG (reference sequence). CDR3: CAWRTGVSNYGYTF. As DNA, the CDR3 is TGTGCCTGGCGGACAGGGGTTTCTAACTATGGCTACACCTTC. The complete variable domain, with remaining parts taken from reference TRBV30 and TRBJ1-2, reads SQTIHQWPATLVQPVGSPLSLECTVEGTSNPNLYWYRQAAGRGLQLLFYSVGIGQISSEVPQNLSASRPQDRQFILSSKKLLLSDSGFYLCAWRTGVSNYGYTFGSGTRLTVV.

There are many counts of this clone. This chain joins TRBV28 and TRBJ1-1; the D gene is possibly TRBD1 (6 bases). The CDR3 extends over 16 amino acids. The V gene's germline CDR1 is MDHEN and CDR2 SYDVKM. V was clipped by 3 bases and J by 5 bases, with 19 bases between them. Written as DNA, the CDR3 is TGTGCCAGCAGTTTGGGCCTGGGGGGGCATGGTACTGAAGCTTTCTTT. This encodes CASSLGLGGHGTEAFF.

The chain couples TRBV10-3 to TRBJ1-1; 11 bases align to TRBD1. This CDR3 has 13 residues. The trim removed 9 bases at V and 6 bases at J, leaving 6 bases unmatched. CDR1 and CDR2 from the germline V gene are ENHRY and SYGVKD. CDR3 coding DNA: TGTGCCATAAGGACAGGGGGCTTATCTGAAGCTTTCTTT. Translating gives CAIRTGGLSEAFF.

This chain uses TRBV18 with TRBJ2-7; 11 nucleotides match TRBD1. The CDR3 contains 17 residues. The V gene's germline CDR1 is KGHSH and CDR2 LQKENI. J was trimmed by 0 bases and V by 3 bases; bases with no gene match: 7. CDR3 nucleotides: TGTGCCAGCTCACCCATGGGACAGGGGGTACTCTCCTACGAGCAGTACTTC. Encoded protein: CASSPMGQGVLSYEQYF.

The chain has TRBV11-2 and TRBJ2-7, with D possibly matching TRBD2 (5 bases). Deletions cut 3 bases from V and 1 base from J, with 10 bases between. The CDR3 is 14 residues long. Germline loops: CDR1 SGHAT, CDR2 FQNNGV. The CDR3 loop reads CASSFRRLSYEQYF. The CDR3 nucleotides are TGTGCCAGCAGCTTTAGGAGGCTTTCCTACGAGCAGTACTTC. The full variable domain, in which reference TRBV11-2 and TRBJ2-7 provide the parts outside the CDR3, is EAGVAQSPRYKIIEKRQSVAFWCNPISGHATLYWYQQILGQGPKLLIQFQNNGVVDDSQLPKDRFSAERLKGVDSTLKIQPAKLEDSAVYLCASSFRRLSYEQYFGPGTRLTVT.

This chain connects TRBV7-9 to TRBJ2-7; D call uncertain. Deletions cut 4 bases from V and 5 bases from J, with 18 bases between. The CDR3 spans 15 residues. Germline V lookup: CDR1 SEHNR, CDR2 FQNEAQ (reference sequence). The CDR3 reads CASSSLRLNLHEQYF. The CDR3, as DNA: TGTGCCAGCAGCTCCCTAAGACTTAACCTCCACGAGCAGTACTTC. The variable domain in full, with the rest retrieved from reference TRBV7-9 and TRBJ2-7, is DTGVSQNPRHKITKRGQNVTFRCDPISEHNRLYWYRQTLGQGPEFLTYFQNEAQLEKSRLLSDRFSAERPKGSFSTLEIQRTEQGDSAMYLCASSSLRLNLHEQYFGPGTRLTVT.

The DNA for the CDR3 is TGTGCCACCCAGGGACACCTCTCTGGAAACACCATATATTTT. It yields the protein CATQGHLSGNTIYF. The chain combines TRBV6-4 with TRBJ1-3; tentatively, D is TRBD1 (6 bases). CDR3 length: 14 residues. The germline V and J ends were trimmed by 10 bases and 0 bases, with 13 bases remaining between them. Germline CDR1 reads MRHNA; CDR2 reads SNTAGT.

This chain joins TRBV19 and TRBJ1-2, with a possible D match to TRBD1 (6 bases). The germline V gene has CDR1 LNHDA and CDR2 SQIVND (reference sequence). The ends were cut back, 6 bases at V and 4 bases at J, with 9 bases in the middle. CDR3 length: 12 amino acids. CDR3 coding DNA: TGTGCCAGTAGGGGGGCTCGCTATGGCTACACCTTC. Its translation is CASRGARYGYTF.

The rearrangement joins TRBV7-8 to TRBJ1-6; 10 nucleotides line up with TRBD1. The germline CDR1 and CDR2 sequences are SGHVS and FQNEAQ. This CDR3 has 18 amino acids. Trimming removed 1 base from V and 1 base from J; junction bases left unmatched: 4. The CDR3 loop is CASSLGQGARSYNSPLHF. CDR3 nucleotide sequence: TGTGCCAGCAGCTTAGGACAGGGGGCGAGGTCCTATAATTCACCCCTCCACTTT.

This chain uses TRBV15 with TRBJ1-4; D is undetermined. V was cut by 7 bases and J by 0 bases, with 24 bases left in between. Germline values: CDR1 LNHNV, CDR2 YYDKDF (reference sequence). The CDR3 contains 19 residues. This CDR3 reads CATNPTRANYIATNEKLFF. For the CDR3, the DNA is TGTGCCACCAACCCGACGAGGGCCAACTATATTGCAACTAATGAAAAACTGTTTTTT.

The chain has TRBV27 and TRBJ2-7, with TRBD1 matching over 7 bases. The CDR3 runs to 15 residues. Unmatched junction bases numbered 6, after V lost 2 bases and J lost 2 bases. The germline gives CDR1 MNHEY, CDR2 SMNVEV (reference sequence). Written as DNA, the CDR3 is TGTGCCAGCAGTTTAGCCCGACAGGGCCCCTACGAGCAGTACTTC. Its translation: CASSLARQGPYEQYF.

This clone was picked up one time. The chain uses TRBV10-3 and TRBJ1-2; D may be TRBD1 (6 bases). Per the germline V gene, CDR1 is ENHRY and CDR2 is SYGVKD. V dropped 7 bases and J dropped 3 bases, with 12 bases sitting between them. This CDR3 spans 13 amino acids. The CDR3 loop reads CAIKADRYYGYTF. The DNA for the CDR3 is TGTGCCATCAAAGCGGACAGATACTATGGCTACACCTTC.

The chain combines TRBV5-6 with TRBJ1-2; TRBD1 might be the D (6 bases). Germline CDR1 reads SGHDT; CDR2 reads YYEEEE. The CDR3 is 15 amino acids. The germline V and J ends were trimmed by 2 bases and 8 bases, with 19 bases remaining between them. CDR3 loop: CASSFRTPGAQGYTF. The CDR3 DNA reads as TGTGCCAGCAGCTTCCGAACTCCAGGGGCGCAAGGCTACACCTTC.

The gene calls are TRBV10-2 and TRBJ1-2; no clear D gene. CDR1 and CDR2 from the germline V gene are WSHSY and SAAADI. CDR3 size: 12 residues. Trimming left V 6 bases short and J 4 bases short, with 9 bases between. In DNA, the CDR3 is TGCGCCAGCAGGTGGGCTTCCTATGGCTACACCTTC. Amino acids: CASRWASYGYTF.

J is TRBJ2-1 and V is TRBV6-5; 8 nucleotides align to TRBD2. The ends lost 6 bases at V and 14 bases at J; junction bases unmatched: 9. The germline gives CDR1 MNHEY, CDR2 SVGAGI. The CDR3 consists of 12 residues. CDR3 region: CASSLNRGGEFF. The CDR3, as DNA: TGTGCCAGCAGCCTCAACCGGGGGGGGGAGTTCTTC.

J is TRBJ1-1 and V is TRBV10-3; a weak D match, TRBD1 (6 bases). Trimming cost V 8 bases and J 2 bases, with 9 bases left between them. This CDR3 comprises 12 residues. The germline gives CDR1 ENHRY, CDR2 SYGVKD. DNA of the CDR3: TGTGCCATCGGACAGCTTAACACTGAAGCTTTCTTT. This gives the protein CAIGQLNTEAFF.

The V and J genes are TRBV19 and TRBJ1-1, with D perhaps TRBD1 (5 bases). This CDR3 is 13 amino acids long. Germline loops: CDR1 LNHDA, CDR2 SQIVND (reference sequence). Trimming removed 5 bases at V and 1 base at J, with 8 bases between. CDR3 residues: CASSLGANTEAFF. The CDR3 DNA follows: TGTGCCAGTAGTTTAGGGGCGAACACTGAAGCTTTCTTT.

J is TRBJ2-7 and V is TRBV18, with D unresolved. V lost 3 bases and J 3 bases, leaving 6 bases between the germline ends. The CDR3 spans 12 residues. Germline loops: CDR1 KGHSH, CDR2 LQKENI. CDR3 protein: CASSPSFYEQYF. The CDR3 nucleotides are TGTGCCAGCTCACCGTCTTTCTACGAGCAGTACTTC.

This chain uses TRBV27 with TRBJ1-6; possibly TRBD1 for D (5 bases). V was shortened by 5 bases and J by 4 bases, with 12 bases between the two germline ends. The CDR3 loop spans 15 amino acids. The V gene's germline CDR1 is MNHEY and CDR2 SMNVEV (reference sequence). The CDR3 DNA sequence: TGTGCCAGCAGTCCCGCCGACAGTTATAATTCACCCCTCCACTTT. Amino acid sequence: CASSPADSYNSPLHF.

This clone was detected once. V gene TRBV11-3 combines with J gene TRBJ2-7; no firm D call. This CDR3 is built from 13 residues. Germline CDR1 reads SGHNT; CDR2 reads YENEEA. V was clipped by 5 bases and J by 5 bases, with 13 bases between them. This CDR3 reads CASSLTAVHEQYF. In DNA, the CDR3 is TGTGCCAGCAGCCTTACGGCGGTACACGAGCAGTACTTC.

The chain employs TRBV28 and TRBJ2-7, with TRBD2 matching over 7 bases. CDR1 and CDR2 from the germline V gene are MDHEN and SYDVKM. This CDR3 has 14 amino acids. After removal of 4 bases from V and 6 bases from J, the junction contained 9 bases not matched to a gene. CDR3 in amino acids: CASSSGGGEREQYF. The DNA for the CDR3 is TGTGCCAGCAGTTCTGGGGGGGGAGAGCGCGAGCAGTACTTC. Using reference TRBV28 and TRBJ2-7 for the parts outside the CDR3, the full variable domain is DVKVTQSSRYLVKRTGEKVFLECVQDMDHENMFWYRQDPGLGLRLIYFSYDVKMKEKGDIPEGYSVSREKKERFSLILESASTNQTSMYLCASSSGGGEREQYFGPGTRLTVT.

The chain is built from TRBV18 and TRBJ2-1; 10 nucleotides match TRBD1. CDR1 and CDR2 (germline): KGHSH, LQKENI. The CDR3 loop spans 18 amino acids. V lost 1 base, J lost 8 bases, and 14 bases stayed unmatched. The CDR3 here is CASSPRLTGTGVRDEQFF. CDR3 DNA sequence: TGTGCCAGCTCACCACGACTCACAGGGACAGGGGTTCGCGATGAGCAGTTCTTC. Supplemented by reference TRBV18 and TRBJ2-1, the full variable domain reads NAGVMQNPRHLVRRRGQEARLRCSPMKGHSHVYWYRQLPEEGLKFMVYLQKENIIDESGMPKERFSAEFPKEGPSILRIQQVVRGDSAAYFCASSPRLTGTGVRDEQFFGPGTRLTVL.

This rearrangement joins TRBV2 to TRBJ2-3, with TRBD2 as a possible D gene (5 bases). The CDR3 sequence is 12 residues long. V was trimmed by 3 bases and J by 10 bases, leaving 11 bases between them. Germline assignment: CDR1 SNHLY and CDR2 FYNNEI. The CDR3, as DNA: TGTGCCAGCAGTGAGGACTCCTCCTCGCAGTATTTT. This gives the protein CASSEDSSSQYF.

There are many counts of this clone. The chain links TRBV29-1 to TRBJ2-5; no clear D. The CDR3 covers 13 residues. Trimming pared 4 bases from V and 5 bases from J, leaving 14 bases between. CDR1 is SQVTM and CDR2 is ANQGSEA in the germline V gene. In nucleotides, the CDR3 is TGCAGCGTTGGGGCCTATCCCGTGGAGACCCAGTACTTC. It yields the protein CSVGAYPVETQYF.

The V gene is TRBV6-4, the J gene TRBJ2-2; 8 bases agree with TRBD2. V dropped 6 bases and J dropped 5; count of bases not matched to a gene: 11. This CDR3 contains 16 residues. Germline V gives CDR1 MRHNA, CDR2 SNTAGT. The DNA for the CDR3 is TGTGCCAGCAGACCGAACGGGGGGGATCGGACCGGGGAGCTGTTTTTT. Residues: CASRPNGGDRTGELFF.